Below, one T cell receptor beta chain is given with its context. The CDR3 goes on 3 residues after the read ends, and that part is filled in from the germline J gene. TCRdb's copy holds only in-frame clones and misses some; the assay was immunoSEQ multiplex PCR. The sample yields tens of thousands of clones, of which the top ten take up roughly 1.5%. The data belong to a study of T cells in women clearing cervical HPV infection. Cervical HPV DNA detected by MY09/MY11 PCR, typed by dot-blot. CDR1 and CDR2 from the germline V gene are WNHNN and SYGVQD (reference sequence). Trimming cost V 10 bases and J 4 bases, with 13 bases left between them. The length of the CDR3 is 12 residues.

The chain combines TRBV10-1 with TRBJ1-1, with D possibly TRBD1 on 5 matching bases. The clonotype originates from a woman between 18 and 70 years old with a cervical HPV16 infection that either progressed to CIN3+ or cleared (not recorded which). Sequencing input: blood buffy coat. CDR3 DNA, as far as it was read: TGCGCCACTATAACCGGGGGCACTGAA. Translation gives CATITGGTE. The CDR3 as a whole reads CATITGGTEAFF.